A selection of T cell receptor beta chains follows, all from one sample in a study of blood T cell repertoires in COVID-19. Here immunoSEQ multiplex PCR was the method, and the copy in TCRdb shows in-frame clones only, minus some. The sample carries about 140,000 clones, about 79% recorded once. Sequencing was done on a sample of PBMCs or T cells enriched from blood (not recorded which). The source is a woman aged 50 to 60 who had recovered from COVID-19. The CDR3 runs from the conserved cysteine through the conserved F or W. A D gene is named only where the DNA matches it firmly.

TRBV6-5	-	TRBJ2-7	TGTGCCAGCAAGGATTCCGGGGTCCCCTACGAGCAGTACTTC	CASKDSGVPYEQYF
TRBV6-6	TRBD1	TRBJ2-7	TGTGCCTCGAGGGGGGACAGGGTGTCCTACGAGCAGTACTTC	CASRGDRVSYEQYF
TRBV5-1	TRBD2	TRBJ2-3	TGCGCCAGCAGTCCTAGCGGGGCCCCCACAGATACGCAGTATTTT	CASSPSGAPTDTQYF
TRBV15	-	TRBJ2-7	TGTGCCACCGGGGCAGGGGAAAGAGGAGAGCAGTACTTC	CATGAGERGEQYF
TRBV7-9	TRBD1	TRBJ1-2	TGTGCCAGCAGCCCGACAGGACAGGGGCACACCTTC	CASSPTGQGHTF
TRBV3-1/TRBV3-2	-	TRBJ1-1	TGTGCCAGCAGCCAAGTGGAAAGGGGTCGAGCTTTCTTT	CASSQVERGRAFF
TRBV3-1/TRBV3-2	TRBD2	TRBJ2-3	TGTGCCAGCAGCCCCGGGGGGGGCGAAGATACGCAGTATTTT	CASSPGGGEDTQYF
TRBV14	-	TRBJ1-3	TGTGCCAGCAGCCATTGGCGCTACAGCTCTGGAAACACCATATATTTT	CASSHWRYSSGNTIYF
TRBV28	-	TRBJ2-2	TGTGCCAGCAGTTGGGCCGGGACTCTCACCGGGGAGCTGTTTTTT	CASSWAGTLTGELFF
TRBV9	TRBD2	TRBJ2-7	TGTGCCAGCAGCGTAGCTAGGGGGACTAGCGGGATCCACGAGCAGTACTTC	CASSVARGTSGIHEQYF